Each of the 12 T cell receptor beta chains below was sequenced from the same sample in a study of response to subunit inactivated influenza vaccine. MiXCR, applied by TCRdb to the RT-PCR reads, yields one record per CDR3 protein. Of 600,000 to 700,000 distinct CDR3 sequences in the sample, 14% were seen once. The sample here was PBMCs from blood, taken around two weeks before vaccination. Every receptor here comes from a man aged 50 to 60 who received an inactivated influenza vaccine.

This clonotype has a count of ten or more. CDR3 sequence: CASSFRLAGGYEQFF. DNA for the CDR3: TGTGCCAGCAGTTTTAGACTAGCGGGAGGGTATGAGCAGTTCTTC. The rearrangement uses TRBV12-3 or TRBV12-4 and TRBJ2-1; 14 bases are shared with TRBD2. This CDR3 has 15 amino acids. With 3 bases clipped from V and 8 bases from J, the junction kept 3 bases outside the gene matches.

The rearrangement uses TRBV30 and TRBJ2-5; D gene uncertain. CDR1 and CDR2 from the germline V gene are GTSNPN and SVGIG (reference sequence). V was clipped by 0 bases and J by 5 bases, with 4 bases between them. The CDR3 totals 11 residues. The CDR3 sequence: CAWSVTETQYF. The CDR3 region has the DNA TGTGCCTGGAGTGTAACTGAGACCCAGTACTTC.

This clonotype has just a few counts. The chain recombines TRBV6-2 or TRBV6-3 with TRBJ2-5, with D tentatively TRBD1 (5 bases). V lost 7 bases and J lost 1, with 19 bases in between. CDR1 and CDR2 (germline): MNHEY, SVGEGT. This CDR3 region has 16 residues. CDR3 bases: TGTGCCAGCACTGCGGTACTTCGACAGACCCAAGAGACCCAGTACTTC. Protein product: CASTAVLRQTQETQYF.

The rearrangement uses TRBV28 and TRBJ1-3, with TRBD1 as a possible D gene (6 bases). CDR1 MDHEN and CDR2 SYDVKM come from the germline V gene. The CDR3 runs to 14 residues. Trimming removed 4 bases at V and 5 bases at J, with 12 bases between. The CDR3 nucleotides read TGTGCCAGCAGTTCCCTGGGGACACGAAACACCATATATTTT. Its protein product is CASSSLGTRNTIYF.

This clonotype was seen ten or more times. The chain is built from TRBV9 and TRBJ2-7, with D tentatively TRBD1 (6 bases). Trimming pared 5 bases from V and 6 bases from J, leaving 21 bases between. The CDR3 covers 15 residues. Germline CDR1 and CDR2: SGDLS and YYNGEE. In DNA form, the CDR3 reads TGTGCCAGCAGTGGACCCGGGACAAGGCCCTCCGAGCAGTACTTC. Its translation is CASSGPGTRPSEQYF.

This clonotype was observed a handful of times. The chain uses TRBV20-1 and TRBJ1-5; 9 positions agree with TRBD1. The CDR3 has 15 amino acids. The germline V gene has CDR1 DFQATT and CDR2 SNEGSKA (reference sequence). Germline trimming cut 3 bases from V and 7 bases from J; bases unmatched to any gene: 10. The DNA of the CDR3 is TGCAGTGCTAGCCCCGGGACAGGGTTTAACCAGCCCCAGCATTTT. This gives the protein CSASPGTGFNQPQHF.

This clonotype was recorded a few times. The chain carries TRBV4-3 and TRBJ2-1; D not resolved. V dropped 0 bases and J dropped 6 bases, with 15 bases sitting between them. Looked up from germline, CDR1 is LGHNA and CDR2 is YSLEER. The length of the CDR3 is 16 residues. For the CDR3, the DNA is TGCGCCAGCAGCCAAGATCCTAGGAAGAGCTCCAATGAGCAGTTCTTC. Protein sequence: CASSQDPRKSSNEQFF.

The rearrangement links TRBV10-3 to TRBJ2-1, with TRBD2 identical over 10 bases. CDR1 ENHRY and CDR2 SYGVKD come from the germline V gene. The length of the CDR3 is 14 residues. The ends lost 5 bases at V and 7 bases at J; junction bases unmatched: 5. CDR3 sequence: CAISSASGRNEQFF. In nucleotides, the CDR3 is TGTGCCATCAGTAGCGCTAGCGGGAGAAATGAGCAGTTCTTC.

This clonotype was seen a few times. The chain uses TRBV27 and TRBJ2-3; 8 bases are shared with TRBD2. V lost 6 bases and J lost 8; bases outside the gene matches: 10. CDR1 and CDR2 from the germline V gene are MNHEY and SMNVEV (reference sequence). CDR3 length equals 14 residues. The CDR3 is CASSTGTRDGTQYF. The CDR3 nucleotides are TGTGCCAGCAGCACCGGGACTAGGGACGGTACGCAGTATTTT.

The table lists this clonotype with a few counts. The rearrangement links TRBV6-5 to TRBJ2-7; 9 bases line up with TRBD1. V lost 6 bases and J lost 2; bases outside the gene matches: 5. Germline CDR1 and CDR2: MNHEY and SVGAGI. CDR3 length: 14 amino acids. Here the CDR3 reads CASRLGQGTYEQYF. The CDR3 DNA follows: TGTGCCAGCAGACTCGGACAGGGGACCTACGAGCAGTACTTC.

Ten or more counts support this clonotype. The chain employs TRBV12-3 or TRBV12-4 and TRBJ1-2; the match to TRBD1 covers 7 bases. CDR3 length equals 13 residues. J gave up 4 bases and V 7 bases, and 6 bases lay outside the gene matches. CDR3 residues: CASTTGTVYGYTF. DNA of the CDR3: TGTGCCAGCACCACCGGGACAGTCTATGGCTACACCTTC.

The rearrangement joins TRBV29-1 to TRBJ2-3; TRBD2 is a possible D gene (5 bases). V was shortened by 4 bases and J by 9 bases, with 8 bases between the two germline ends. CDR1 and CDR2 from the germline V gene are SQVTM and ANQGSEA. CDR3 length: 10 residues. CDR3 DNA: TGCAGCGTTGCCCGAGGGACGCAGTATTTT. Amino acids: CSVARGTQYF.